These T cell receptor beta chains were read from a single sample in a study of regulatory T cells in long-lasting Graves disease. TCRdb redid the calling of the multiplex PCR reads with MiXCR, one entry per CDR3 protein. The data contain around 360,000 distinct CDR3 sequences, about 17% of them singletons. These data were also reused for a study on T cells in Graves' hyperthyroidism and ophthalmopathy.

The material was peripheral blood mononuclear cells (PBMCs), obtained at new diagnosis, from a patient treated with antithyroid drugs. The source of these receptors is a woman younger than 30 with Graves disease. Each CDR3 is given with its conserved first and last residue. Each record gives: CDR3 protein, CDR3 DNA, V gene, D gene, J gene, clone size. A D gene is named only where the DNA matches it firmly. Expanded clones are given a class, and other clones once, few, many or no size at all.

CASSLAEQPQHF	TGTGCCAGCAGTTTGGCGGAACAGCCCCAGCATTTT	TRBV27	.	TRBJ1-5	.
CASSQEQGAGDEQYF	TGCGCCAGCAGCCAAGAACAGGGGGCGGGGGACGAGCAGTACTTC	TRBV4-1	TRBD1	TRBJ2-7	.
CASTLGPPNEQYF	TGCGCCAGCACCCTAGGACCCCCCAACGAGCAGTACTTC	TRBV5-1	.	TRBJ2-7	many
CATSDPQGRDNEQFF	TGTGCCACCAGTGATCCACAGGGTCGCGACAATGAGCAGTTCTTC	TRBV24-1	.	TRBJ2-1	many
CASMGGRGEKLFF	TGTGCCAGCATGGGAGGGAGAGGAGAAAAACTGTTTTTT	TRBV2	.	TRBJ1-4	many
CASSLSGLLGATGNTIYF	TGTGCCAGCAGTTTATCTGGGTTGTTGGGGGCGACTGGAAACACCATATATTTT	TRBV12-3/TRBV12-4	.	TRBJ1-3	.
CASSIADRGHEQYF	TGTGCCAGTAGTATAGCCGACAGGGGACACGAGCAGTACTTC	TRBV19	TRBD1	TRBJ2-7	many
CSASLAGGQNIQYF	TGCAGTGCTAGCCTAGCGGGGGGTCAAAACATTCAGTACTTC	TRBV20-1	TRBD2	TRBJ2-4	many
CASSEARWDSEAFF	TGTGCCAGCAGTGAAGCGCGCTGGGATTCTGAAGCTTTCTTT	TRBV2	.	TRBJ1-1	many
CASSRRIQETQYF	TGTGCCAGCAGTCGACGGATCCAAGAGACCCAGTACTTC	TRBV28	.	TRBJ2-5	many
CASSSVQDPWEQYF	TGTGCCAGCAGTTCGGTACAGGACCCCTGGGAGCAGTACTTC	TRBV6-2/TRBV6-3	.	TRBJ2-7	.
CASSLGLRSGIQYF	TGTGCCAGCAGCCTTGGACTTCGTTCAGGCATTCAGTACTTC	TRBV3-1	.	TRBJ2-4	many
CASSLNRVRDTQYF	TGTGCCAGCAGTTTAAACAGGGTTCGAGATACGCAGTATTTT	TRBV27	.	TRBJ2-3	.
CASSSLEEPPYEQYF	TGCGCCAGCAGCTCACTGGAAGAACCGCCTTACGAGCAGTACTTC	TRBV5-1	.	TRBJ2-7	many
CASSIAPSRIVGTEAFF	TGTGCCAGTAGTATAGCCCCCTCGAGGATTGTGGGCACTGAAGCTTTCTTT	TRBV19	.	TRBJ1-1	many
CASSPRAGAGDTQYF	TGTGCCAGCTCACCACGCGCTGGGGCAGGGGACACCCAGTACTTC	TRBV18	.	TRBJ2-5	many
CATLWASGGLTDTQYF	TGTGCCACCCTTTGGGCTAGCGGGGGCCTCACAGATACGCAGTATTTT	TRBV28	TRBD2	TRBJ2-3	.
CASSLESDQPQHF	TGTGCCAGCAGCTTAGAGTCGGATCAGCCCCAGCATTTT	TRBV5-1	.	TRBJ1-5	many
CSARDPLALIQDTQYF	TGCAGTGCTAGAGATCCCCTAGCGTTGATCCAAGATACGCAGTATTTT	TRBV20-1	.	TRBJ2-3	.
CASSWLQEQYF	TGTGCCAGCAGTTGGCTCCAAGAGCAGTACTTC	TRBV27	.	TRBJ2-7	many
CASSLGRGNPSTDTQYF	TGTGCCAGCAGCTTGGGGCGGGGAAATCCTAGCACAGATACGCAGTATTTT	TRBV5-4	.	TRBJ2-3	few
CASSLAPQYNQPQHF	TGTGCCAGCAGTTTAGCCCCCCAATACAATCAGCCCCAGCATTTT	TRBV12-3/TRBV12-4	.	TRBJ1-5	many
CASGLGKSGPSPTGGLFF	TGTGCTAGTGGTTTGGGAAAAAGCGGGCCGTCCCCCACCGGGGGGCTGTTTTTT	TRBV12-5	.	TRBJ2-2	few
CASSVSGTGENYGYTF	TGTGCCAGCAGTGTGAGCGGGACAGGGGAAAACTATGGCTACACCTTC	TRBV2	TRBD1	TRBJ1-2	.
CASSAPYEQYF	TGTGCCAGCTCCGCCCCCTACGAGCAGTACTTC	TRBV28	.	TRBJ2-7	many
CASSPQGITGANVLTF	TGTGCCAGCAGCCCACAGGGGATTACGGGGGCCAACGTCCTGACTTTC	TRBV2	TRBD1	TRBJ2-6	few
CASSESGRGLEQYF	TGCGCCAGCAGTGAGAGCGGGAGGGGTCTCGAGCAGTACTTC	TRBV10-1	TRBD2	TRBJ2-7	.
CSVSRGNNQPQHF	TGCAGCGTTTCTAGAGGGAACAATCAGCCCCAGCATTTT	TRBV29-1	.	TRBJ1-5	few
CASSPETGNTGELFF	TGTGCCAGCTCACCAGAGACAGGAAACACCGGGGAGCTGTTTTTT	TRBV18	.	TRBJ2-2	many
CASSEGTSFGGYHEQFF	TGTGCCAGCAGCGAAGGGACTAGCTTTGGGGGGTACCATGAGCAGTTCTTC	TRBV9	TRBD2	TRBJ2-1	.
CASGPPWIGSNQPQHF	TGTGCCAGCGGTCCTCCTTGGATCGGTAGCAATCAGCCCCAGCATTTT	TRBV28	.	TRBJ1-5	few
CASSPRTTFSRRGLADQETQYF	TGTGCCAGCAGCCCTAGAACTACTTTCTCCCGCCGCGGACTAGCGGACCAAGAGACCCAGTACTTC	TRBV3-1	TRBD2	TRBJ2-5	many
CASSWVGGLEEQYF	TGTGCCAGCAGCTGGGTCGGGGGGCTTGAGGAGCAGTACTTC	TRBV3-1	.	TRBJ2-7	.
CASSARQGANEKLFF	TGTGCCAGCAGCGCCAGACAGGGAGCTAATGAAAAACTGTTTTTT	TRBV7-9	TRBD1	TRBJ1-4	.
CASSAQPDRGVQPQHF	TGCGCCAGCAGCGCGCAACCGGACAGGGGGGTTCAGCCCCAGCATTTT	TRBV5-1	TRBD1	TRBJ1-5	.
CASRAGTDPYEQYF	TGCGCCAGCAGGGCCGGGACGGATCCCTACGAGCAGTACTTC	TRBV5-1	.	TRBJ2-7	many
CASSLSDRVSNQPQHF	TGTGCCAGCAGTTTATCGGACAGGGTGAGCAATCAGCCCCAGCATTTT	TRBV28	TRBD1	TRBJ1-5	many